These 16 T cell receptor beta chains came from one sample sequenced in a study of shared clonotypes between healthy human individuals. The table came from immunoSEQ multiplex PCR; TCRdb's copy has only in-frame clones and leaves some out. The profile shows roughly 850,000 clones, 90% to 98% of them singletons. Only CD45RO-negative cells positively selected for CCR7 counted as naive CD8 cells, so terminally differentiated effector memory CD45RA+ cells were excluded. The sequenced sample was naive CD8+ T cells sorted from blood. The receptors stem from a man younger than 40 in good health.

The chain carries TRBV7-2 and TRBJ2-3; tentatively, D is TRBD2 (6 bases). Looked up from germline, CDR1 is SGHTA and CDR2 is FQGNSA. The V gene lost 5 bases and the J gene lost 2 bases, with 14 bases spanning the gap. The CDR3 runs 15 residues. CDR3 DNA: TGTGCCAGCAGCCGCACCGGGAGTGACACAGATACGCAGTATTTT. Translation gives CASSRTGSDTDTQYF.

This chain joins TRBV19 and TRBJ2-1, with a tentative D call TRBD1 (6 bases). V was pared by 10 bases and J by 3 bases, with 10 bases between. Germline V lookup: CDR1 LNHDA, CDR2 SQIVND (reference sequence). The CDR3 covers 12 residues. CDR3 nucleotide sequence: TGTGCCACCAGGACAGACTACAATGAGCAGTTCTTC. It specifies CATRTDYNEQFF.

The chain recombines TRBV5-6 with TRBJ2-3, with 10 bases that match TRBD2. The J segment lost 4 bases and the V segment lost 2 bases, leaving 1 base of the junction unmatched. The CDR3 sequence is 14 residues long. Looked up from germline, CDR1 is SGHDT and CDR2 is YYEEEE. As DNA, the CDR3 is TGTGCCAGCAGCTTAGGACTAGCGGCAGATACGCAGTATTTT. This sequence encodes CASSLGLAADTQYF.

This chain connects TRBV28 to TRBJ2-7, with TRBD2 matching 7 bases. The trim removed 7 bases at V and 5 bases at J, leaving 20 bases unmatched. Germline CDR1 is MDHEN and CDR2 is SYDVKM. The CDR3 has 17 residues. This CDR3 reads CASNTAGIDGHRHEQYF. CDR3 coding DNA: TGTGCCAGCAATACAGCGGGAATTGATGGCCACCGTCACGAGCAGTACTTC.

This chain's CDR3 is CASSVEAESWHVDGYTF. The CDR3 DNA reads TGTGCCAGCAGCGTAGAGGCGGAGAGCTGGCATGTGGATGGCTACACCTTC. The chain carries TRBV9 and TRBJ1-2; no reliable D call. The CDR3 sequence is 17 residues long. The V end lost 0 bases, the J end lost 6 bases, and 21 bases lay between the germline ends. CDR1 is SGDLS and CDR2 is YYNGEE in the germline V gene.

The CDR3 DNA sequence: TGTGCCAGCAGCCAGAAACACACAGGGGTTGAGACCCAGTACTTC. Its protein product is CASSQKHTGVETQYF. The V gene is TRBV7-2, the J gene TRBJ2-5, with 7 bases aligning to TRBD1. The trim removed 5 bases at V and 5 bases at J, leaving 11 bases unmatched. Germline V CDR1 and CDR2: SGHTA, FQGNSA. This CDR3 comprises 15 residues.

This clone was detected once. The chain carries TRBV7-9 and TRBJ2-7, with 10 bases identical to TRBD1. V was clipped by 4 bases and J by 7 bases; unmatched bases: 7. The CDR3 has 14 residues. Germline CDR1 and CDR2: SEHNR and FQNEAQ (reference sequence). The CDR3 spells CASSSSGTGEEQYF. CDR3 DNA: TGTGCCAGCAGCTCCTCCGGGACAGGGGAAGAGCAGTACTTC.

V usage is TRBV7-2 and J usage is TRBJ2-7, with 7 bases aligning to TRBD1. V shed 5 bases and J 3 bases; nucleotides not matched to a gene: 7. The CDR3 totals 14 residues. Germline V lookup: CDR1 SGHTA, CDR2 FQGNSA. CDR3 loop: CASSTPGQLYEQYF. Here the CDR3 DNA reads TGTGCCAGCAGCACGCCGGGACAGCTCTACGAGCAGTACTTC.

Points on this clone: Other DNA sequences from this sample encode an identical CDR3 as well. V and J are TRBV6-5 and TRBJ2-2; TRBD2 agrees at 7 bases. In germline, CDR1 is MNHEY, CDR2 SVGAGI. Trimming cost V 0 bases and J 3 bases; bases outside gene matches: 1. The CDR3 totals 15 residues. As DNA, the CDR3 is TGTGCCAGCAGTTACTCGGCGGGAGACACCGGGGAGCTGTTTTTT. This sequence encodes CASSYSAGDTGELFF.

The CDR3 nucleotides are TGTGCCATACAGGGGGCTCACACCGGGGAGCTGTTTTTT. Residues: CAIQGAHTGELFF. This chain connects TRBV2 to TRBJ2-2; 9 bases are a match to TRBD1. The CDR3 spans 13 residues. Trimming cost V 10 bases and J 3 bases; bases outside gene matches: 3. The germline CDR1 and CDR2 sequences are SNHLY and FYNNEI.

The genes are TRBV28 and TRBJ2-7; 12 bases agree with TRBD1. This CDR3 has 14 residues. J gave up 5 bases and V 9 bases, and 8 bases lay outside the gene matches. Germline V gene sequence: CDR1 MDHEN, CDR2 SYDVKM. The CDR3, as DNA: TGTGCCAGAATCCGGGACAGGGGGCTCGACGAGCAGTACTTC. Its protein product is CARIRDRGLDEQYF.

The chain recombines TRBV20-1 with TRBJ2-7, with a tentative D call TRBD1 (6 bases). The CDR3 runs to 11 residues. CDR1 DFQATT and CDR2 SNEGSKA come from the germline V gene (reference sequence). Trimming took 6 bases from V and 6 from J, leaving 12 bases between them. The DNA of the CDR3 is TGCAGTGCGCCGGACAGAGGCGAGCAGTACTTC. As protein: CSAPDRGEQYF.

This rearrangement joins TRBV2 to TRBJ2-2, with TRBD2 identical over 13 bases. CDR1 and CDR2 from the germline V gene are SNHLY and FYNNEI. The V segment lost 3 bases and the J segment 5 bases; nucleotides outside the gene matches: 3. The CDR3 spans 16 residues. Here the CDR3 DNA reads TGTGCCAGCAGTGAGCTGACTAGCGGGGGGACCGGGGAGCTGTTTTTT. It specifies CASSELTSGGTGELFF.

V and J are TRBV6-6 and TRBJ1-3; D not resolved. The germline V and J ends were trimmed by 6 bases and 3 bases, with 9 bases remaining between them. Germline CDR1 MNHNY, CDR2 SVGAGI (reference sequence). This CDR3 has 13 amino acids. The CDR3 bases are TGTGCCAGCAGCTCCGGAGGTGGAAACACCATATATTTT. This gives the protein CASSSGGGNTIYF.

V gene TRBV19 combines with J gene TRBJ2-1, with D perhaps TRBD2 (6 bases). This CDR3 region has 21 residues. Per the germline V gene, CDR1 is LNHDA and CDR2 is SQIVND (reference sequence). Trimming stripped 5 bases from V and 1 base from J, with 30 bases between. The CDR3 nucleotides read TGTGCCAGTAGTCTAACCCCTCCGTCTTTTCTATCTAGCGTTTCCTACAATGAGCAGTTCTTC. Translated, it gives CASSLTPPSFLSSVSYNEQFF.

The chain couples TRBV5-1 to TRBJ1-2; possibly TRBD1 for D (5 bases). CDR1 and CDR2 (germline): SGHRS, YFSETQ. Trimming took off 0 bases at V and 7 bases at J, with 16 bases between the two ends. The CDR3 contains 15 residues. The CDR3 loop reads CASSLASDGGSGYTF. As DNA, the CDR3 is TGCGCCAGCAGCTTGGCGTCAGATGGGGGTAGTGGCTACACCTTC.